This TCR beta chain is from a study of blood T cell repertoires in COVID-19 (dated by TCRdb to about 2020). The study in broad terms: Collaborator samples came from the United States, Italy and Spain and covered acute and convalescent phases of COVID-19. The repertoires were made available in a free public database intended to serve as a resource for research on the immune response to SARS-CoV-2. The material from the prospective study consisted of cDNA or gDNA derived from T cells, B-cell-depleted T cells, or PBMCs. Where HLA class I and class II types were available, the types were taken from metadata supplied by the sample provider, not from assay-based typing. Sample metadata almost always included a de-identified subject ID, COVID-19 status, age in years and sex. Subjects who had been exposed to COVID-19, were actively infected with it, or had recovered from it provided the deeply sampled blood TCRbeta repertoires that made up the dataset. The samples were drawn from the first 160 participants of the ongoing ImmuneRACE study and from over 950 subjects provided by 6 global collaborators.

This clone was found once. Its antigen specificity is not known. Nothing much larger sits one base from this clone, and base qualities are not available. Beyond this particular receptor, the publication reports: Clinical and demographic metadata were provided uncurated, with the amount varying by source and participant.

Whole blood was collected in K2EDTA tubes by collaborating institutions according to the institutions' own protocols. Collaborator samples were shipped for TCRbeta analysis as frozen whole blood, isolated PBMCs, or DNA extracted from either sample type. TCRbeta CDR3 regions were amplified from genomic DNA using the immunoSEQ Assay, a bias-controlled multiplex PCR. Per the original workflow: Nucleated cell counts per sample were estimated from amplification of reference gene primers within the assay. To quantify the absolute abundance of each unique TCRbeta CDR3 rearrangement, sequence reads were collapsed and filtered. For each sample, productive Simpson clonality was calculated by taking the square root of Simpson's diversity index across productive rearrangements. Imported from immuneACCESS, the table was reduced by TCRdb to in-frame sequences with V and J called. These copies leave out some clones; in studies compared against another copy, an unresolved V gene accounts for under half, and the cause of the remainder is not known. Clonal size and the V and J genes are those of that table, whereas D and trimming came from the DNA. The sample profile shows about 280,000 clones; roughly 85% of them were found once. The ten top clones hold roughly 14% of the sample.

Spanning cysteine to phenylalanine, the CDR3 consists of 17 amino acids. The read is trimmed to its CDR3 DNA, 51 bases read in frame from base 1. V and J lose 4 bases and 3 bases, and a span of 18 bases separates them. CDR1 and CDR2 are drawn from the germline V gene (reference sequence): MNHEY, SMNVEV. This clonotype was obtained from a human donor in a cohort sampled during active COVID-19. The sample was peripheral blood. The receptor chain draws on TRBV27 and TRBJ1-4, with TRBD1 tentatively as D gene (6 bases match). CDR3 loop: CASSSFQGYSANEKLFF. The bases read TGTGCCAGCAGTTCCTTTCAGGGGTATTCGGCTAATGAAAAACTGTTTTTT.